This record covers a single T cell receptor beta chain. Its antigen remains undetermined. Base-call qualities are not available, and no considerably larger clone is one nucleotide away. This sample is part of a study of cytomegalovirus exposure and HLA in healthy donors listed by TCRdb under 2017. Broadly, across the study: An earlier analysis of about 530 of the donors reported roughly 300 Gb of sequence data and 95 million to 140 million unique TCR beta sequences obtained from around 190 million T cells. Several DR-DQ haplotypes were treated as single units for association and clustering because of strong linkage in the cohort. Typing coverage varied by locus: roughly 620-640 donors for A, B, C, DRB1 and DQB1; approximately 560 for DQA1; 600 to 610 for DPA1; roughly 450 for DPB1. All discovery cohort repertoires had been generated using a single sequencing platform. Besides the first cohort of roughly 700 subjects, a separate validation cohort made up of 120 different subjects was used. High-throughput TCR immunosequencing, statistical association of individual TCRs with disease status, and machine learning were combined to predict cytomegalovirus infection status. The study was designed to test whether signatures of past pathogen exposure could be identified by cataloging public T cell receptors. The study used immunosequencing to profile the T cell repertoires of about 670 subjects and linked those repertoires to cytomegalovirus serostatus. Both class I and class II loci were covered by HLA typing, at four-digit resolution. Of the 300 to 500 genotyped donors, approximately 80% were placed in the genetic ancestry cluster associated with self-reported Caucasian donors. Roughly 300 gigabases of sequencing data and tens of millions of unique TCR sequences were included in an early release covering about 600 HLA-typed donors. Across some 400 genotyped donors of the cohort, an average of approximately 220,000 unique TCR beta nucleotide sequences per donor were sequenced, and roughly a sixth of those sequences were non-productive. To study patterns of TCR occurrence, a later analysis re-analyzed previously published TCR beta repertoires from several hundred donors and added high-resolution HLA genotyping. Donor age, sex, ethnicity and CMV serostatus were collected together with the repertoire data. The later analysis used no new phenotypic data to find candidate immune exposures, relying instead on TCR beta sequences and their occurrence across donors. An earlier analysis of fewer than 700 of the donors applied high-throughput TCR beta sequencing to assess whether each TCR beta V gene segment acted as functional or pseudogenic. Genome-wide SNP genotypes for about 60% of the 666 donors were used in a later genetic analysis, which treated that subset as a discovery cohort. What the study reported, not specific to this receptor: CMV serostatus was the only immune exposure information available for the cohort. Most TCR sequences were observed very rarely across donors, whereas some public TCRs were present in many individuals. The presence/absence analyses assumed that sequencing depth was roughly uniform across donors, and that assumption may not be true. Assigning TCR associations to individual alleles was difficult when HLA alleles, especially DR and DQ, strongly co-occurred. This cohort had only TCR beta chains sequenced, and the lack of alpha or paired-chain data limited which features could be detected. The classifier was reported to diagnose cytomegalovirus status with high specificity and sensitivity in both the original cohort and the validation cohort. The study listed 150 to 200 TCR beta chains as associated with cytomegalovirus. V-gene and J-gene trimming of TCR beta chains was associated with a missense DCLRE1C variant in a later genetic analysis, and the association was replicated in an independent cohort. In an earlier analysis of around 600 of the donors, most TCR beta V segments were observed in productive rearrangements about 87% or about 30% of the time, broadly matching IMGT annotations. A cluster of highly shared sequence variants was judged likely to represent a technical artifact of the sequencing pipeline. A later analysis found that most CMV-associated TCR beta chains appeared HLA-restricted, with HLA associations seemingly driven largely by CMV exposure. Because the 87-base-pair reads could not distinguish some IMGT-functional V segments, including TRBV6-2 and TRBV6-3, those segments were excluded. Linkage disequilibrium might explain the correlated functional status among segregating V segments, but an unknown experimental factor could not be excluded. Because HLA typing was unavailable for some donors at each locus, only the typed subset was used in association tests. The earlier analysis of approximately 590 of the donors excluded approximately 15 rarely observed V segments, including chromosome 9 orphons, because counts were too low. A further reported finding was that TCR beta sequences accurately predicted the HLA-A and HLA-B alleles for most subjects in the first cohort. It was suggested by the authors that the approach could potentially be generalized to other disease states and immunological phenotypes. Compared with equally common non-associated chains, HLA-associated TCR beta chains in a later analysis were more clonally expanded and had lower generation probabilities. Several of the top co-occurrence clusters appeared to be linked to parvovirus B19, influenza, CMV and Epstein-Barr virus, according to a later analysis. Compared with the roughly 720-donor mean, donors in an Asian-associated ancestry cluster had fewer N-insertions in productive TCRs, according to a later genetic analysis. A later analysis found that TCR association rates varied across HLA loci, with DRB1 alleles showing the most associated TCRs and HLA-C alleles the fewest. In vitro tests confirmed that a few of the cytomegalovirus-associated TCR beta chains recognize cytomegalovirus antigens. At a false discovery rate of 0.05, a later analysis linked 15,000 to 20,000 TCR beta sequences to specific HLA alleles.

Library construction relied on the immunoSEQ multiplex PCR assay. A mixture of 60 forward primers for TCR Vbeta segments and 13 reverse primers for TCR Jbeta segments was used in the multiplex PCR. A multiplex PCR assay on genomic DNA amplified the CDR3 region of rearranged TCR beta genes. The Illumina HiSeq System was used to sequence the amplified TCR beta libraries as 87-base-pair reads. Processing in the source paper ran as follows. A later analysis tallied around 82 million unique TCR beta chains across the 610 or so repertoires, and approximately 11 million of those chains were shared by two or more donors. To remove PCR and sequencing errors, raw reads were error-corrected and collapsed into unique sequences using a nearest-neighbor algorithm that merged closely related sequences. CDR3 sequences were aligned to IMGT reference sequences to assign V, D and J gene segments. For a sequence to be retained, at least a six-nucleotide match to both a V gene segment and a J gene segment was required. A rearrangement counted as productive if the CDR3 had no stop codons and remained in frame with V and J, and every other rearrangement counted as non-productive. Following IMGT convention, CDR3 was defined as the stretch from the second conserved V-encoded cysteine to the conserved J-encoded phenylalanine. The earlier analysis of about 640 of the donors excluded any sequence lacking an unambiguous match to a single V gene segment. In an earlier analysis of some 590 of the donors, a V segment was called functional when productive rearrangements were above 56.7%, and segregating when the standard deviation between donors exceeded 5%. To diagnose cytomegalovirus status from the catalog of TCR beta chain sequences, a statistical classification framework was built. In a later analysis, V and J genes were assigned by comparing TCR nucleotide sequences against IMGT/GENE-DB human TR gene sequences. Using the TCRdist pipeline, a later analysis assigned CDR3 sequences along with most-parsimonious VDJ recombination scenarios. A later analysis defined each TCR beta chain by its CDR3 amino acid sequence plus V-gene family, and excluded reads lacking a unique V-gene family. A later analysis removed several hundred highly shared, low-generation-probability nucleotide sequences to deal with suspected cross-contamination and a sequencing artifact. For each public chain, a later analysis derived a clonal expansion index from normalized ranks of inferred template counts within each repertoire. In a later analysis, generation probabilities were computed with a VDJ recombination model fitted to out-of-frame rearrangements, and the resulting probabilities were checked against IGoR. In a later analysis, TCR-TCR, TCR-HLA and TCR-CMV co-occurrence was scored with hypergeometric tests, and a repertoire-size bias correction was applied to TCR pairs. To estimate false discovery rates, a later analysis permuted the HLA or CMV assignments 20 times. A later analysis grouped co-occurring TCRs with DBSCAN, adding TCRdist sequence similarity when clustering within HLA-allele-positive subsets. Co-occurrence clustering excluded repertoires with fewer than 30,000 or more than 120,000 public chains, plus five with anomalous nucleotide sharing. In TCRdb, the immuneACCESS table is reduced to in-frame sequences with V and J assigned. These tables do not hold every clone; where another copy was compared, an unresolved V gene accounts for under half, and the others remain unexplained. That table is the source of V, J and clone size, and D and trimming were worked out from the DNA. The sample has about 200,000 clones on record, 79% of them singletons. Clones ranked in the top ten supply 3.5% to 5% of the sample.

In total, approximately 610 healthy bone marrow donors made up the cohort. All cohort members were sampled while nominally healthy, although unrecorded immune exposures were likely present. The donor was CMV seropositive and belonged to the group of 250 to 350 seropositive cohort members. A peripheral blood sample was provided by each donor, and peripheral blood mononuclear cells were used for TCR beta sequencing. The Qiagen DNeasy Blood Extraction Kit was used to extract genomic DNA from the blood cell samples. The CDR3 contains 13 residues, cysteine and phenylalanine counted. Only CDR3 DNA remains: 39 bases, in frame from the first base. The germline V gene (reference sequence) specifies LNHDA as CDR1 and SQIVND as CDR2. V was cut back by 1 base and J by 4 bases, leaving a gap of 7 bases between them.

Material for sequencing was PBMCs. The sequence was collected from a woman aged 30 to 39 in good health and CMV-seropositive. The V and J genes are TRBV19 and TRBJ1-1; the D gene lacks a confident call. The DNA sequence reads TGTGCCAGTAGTATAGGGCGGAGCACTGAAGCTTTCTTT. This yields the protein CASSIGRSTEAFF.